The rows below give T cell receptor beta chains drawn from one sample of a study of blood T cell repertoires in COVID-19. TCRdb's copy holds only in-frame clones and misses some; the assay was immunoSEQ multiplex PCR. The sample carries 60,000 or so clones, around 90% recorded once. Material for sequencing was peripheral blood. The receptors stem from a human donor with acute or convalescent COVID-19. The donor label of this sample is uncertain. The CDR3 runs from the conserved cysteine through the conserved F or W. A D gene is named only where the DNA matches it firmly. The size of a clone is reported for some rows only, either as once, few or many, or as a class for expanded clones.

CDR3	DNA	D	size	V	J
CASSPGGNSPLHF	TGCGCCAGCAGTCCAGGAGGGAATTCACCCCTCCACTTT	-	-	TRBV4-1	TRBJ1-6
CASSLGGTSTDTQYF	TGTGCCAGCAGCTTAGGGGGTACTAGCACAGATACGCAGTATTTT	-	-	TRBV5-4	TRBJ2-3
CASSSQTGNYGYTF	TGTGCCAGCAGTTCCCAGACAGGGAACTATGGCTACACCTTC	TRBD1	-	TRBV28	TRBJ1-2
CASRPRGGGFDEQFF	TGTGCCAGCAGGCCCCGGGGTGGCGGATTCGATGAGCAGTTCTTC	-	-	TRBV7-9	TRBJ2-1
CASSLGLAGVRREQFF	TGTGCCAGCAGCTTAGGGCTAGCGGGGGTGAGGCGGGAGCAGTTCTTC	TRBD2	-	TRBV11-1	TRBJ2-1
CASSQGIAALAKNIQYF	TGTGCCAGCAGCCAAGGTATAGCGGCCCTAGCCAAAAACATTCAGTACTTC	-	-	TRBV4-2	TRBJ2-4
CASSSKVRAGGTSNQPQHF	TGTGCCAGCAGCTCCAAGGTTCGGGCAGGGGGTACAAGCAATCAGCCCCAGCATTTT	TRBD1	few	TRBV4-2	TRBJ1-5
CSVDPASFRYNEQFF	TGCAGCGTTGATCCAGCGAGCTTCCGCTACAATGAGCAGTTCTTC	-	-	TRBV29-1	TRBJ2-1
CASSLLQGADTIYF	TGCGCCAGCAGCCTCCTACAGGGGGCGGACACCATATATTTT	TRBD1	-	TRBV5-1	TRBJ1-3
CASSGGAGGPSETQYF	TGCGCCAGCAGCGGGGGAGCGGGAGGGCCCTCAGAGACCCAGTACTTC	TRBD2	once	TRBV5-1	TRBJ2-5
CASRAGGSMRETQYF	TGTGCCAGTAGGGCGGGGGGCAGTATGCGGGAGACCCAGTACTTC	TRBD2	-	TRBV19	TRBJ2-5
CAISQRQDNSPLHF	TGTGCCATCAGCCAAAGGCAGGATAATTCACCCCTCCACTTT	-	once	TRBV10-3	TRBJ1-6
CASSLVLGRGSNVLTF	TGTGCCAGCAGCCTTGTTTTGGGACGGGGGTCCAACGTCCTGACTTTC	-	-	TRBV3-1/TRBV3-2	TRBJ2-6
CASQRDRGTGELFF	TGTGCCAGCCAAAGGGACAGGGGCACCGGGGAGCTGTTTTTT	TRBD1	-	TRBV5-6	TRBJ2-2
CASSPGRTLNLLEEKLFF	TGTGCCAGCAGTCCCGGGAGGACACTAAACCTACTAGAGGAAAAACTGTTTTTT	-	few	TRBV6-6	TRBJ1-4
CASSLEGQGHNEQFF	TGTGCCAGCAGCTTAGAGGGACAGGGGCACAATGAGCAGTTCTTC	TRBD1	-	TRBV7-8	TRBJ2-1
CASSPAQGLATETQYF	TGTGCCAGTAGTCCCGCTCAGGGACTAGCGACAGAGACCCAGTACTTC	TRBD2	-	TRBV19	TRBJ2-5
CASSLSTGRAYEQYF	TGTGCCAGCAGTTTATCAACCGGGAGGGCCTACGAGCAGTACTTC	TRBD2	-	TRBV27	TRBJ2-7
CASSPALGQPALPQHF	TGTGCCAGCTCACCCGCACTAGGCCAGCCCGCATTGCCCCAGCATTTT	-	once	TRBV18	TRBJ1-5
CASSLAAGVPYEQYF	TGTGCCAGCAGCTTAGCGGCGGGAGTCCCCTACGAGCAGTACTTC	TRBD2	-	TRBV11-2	TRBJ2-7
CASSFSGGSEKLFF	TGTGCCAGCAGCTTCTCAGGGGGTTCTGAAAAACTGTTTTTT	TRBD1	-	TRBV11-2	TRBJ1-4
CAVQGQETQYF	TGTGCCGTTCAGGGACAAGAGACCCAGTACTTC	-	-	TRBV10-3	TRBJ2-5
CASSRQGSGEKLFF	TGTGCCAGCAGCCGACAGGGGTCAGGTGAAAAACTGTTTTTT	TRBD1	once	TRBV28	TRBJ1-4
CASSPSGKETQYF	TGTGCCAGCAGTCCTAGCGGGAAAGAGACCCAGTACTTC	TRBD2	-	TRBV12-3/TRBV12-4	TRBJ2-5
CASSQDLRQGAYSAGELFF	TGTGCCAGCAGCCAAGATCTCCGGCAGGGGGCGTATTCGGCCGGGGAGCTGTTTTTT	TRBD1	once	TRBV14	TRBJ2-2
CASSLDRAGNTIYF	TGTGCCAGCAGTCTCGACAGGGCTGGAAACACCATATATTTT	TRBD1	-	TRBV2	TRBJ1-3
CASSQDRAGEGFF	TGTGCCAGCAGCCAAGATCGGGCGGGAGAGGGGTTCTTC	TRBD2	-	TRBV3-1/TRBV3-2	TRBJ2-1
CASSAHRGQNYGYTF	TGTGCCAGCAGCGCTCACAGGGGACAGAACTATGGCTACACCTTC	TRBD1	-	TRBV9	TRBJ1-2
CASRRQGAPNEQFF	TGTGCCAGCAGGAGACAGGGGGCGCCGAATGAGCAGTTCTTC	TRBD1	-	TRBV2	TRBJ2-1
CASSRGLAAYNEQFF	TGCGCCAGCAGCCGGGGACTAGCGGCCTACAATGAGCAGTTCTTC	TRBD2	-	TRBV5-1	TRBJ2-1
CASSFAGTGGTGELFF	TGTGCCAGCAGCTTTGCCGGGACAGGGGGAACCGGGGAGCTGTTTTTT	TRBD1	-	TRBV7-2	TRBJ2-2
CASSPLGLAAFYNEQFF	TGTGCCAGCAGTCCACTGGGACTAGCGGCATTCTACAATGAGCAGTTCTTC	TRBD2	-	TRBV28	TRBJ2-1
CATSEGVSNQPQHF	TGTGCCACCAGTGAAGGGGTCAGCAATCAGCCCCAGCATTTT	-	-	TRBV24-1	TRBJ1-5
CASSSGQLHYNEQFF	TGTGCCAGCAGCTCCGGACAGCTACACTACAATGAGCAGTTCTTC	-	-	TRBV5-4	TRBJ2-1
CASSPGTANVLTF	TGTGCCAGCAGCCCGGGTACGGCCAACGTCCTGACTTTC	-	-	TRBV7-3	TRBJ2-6
CASSPVGSGGTGELFF	TGTGCCAGCAGTCCCGTAGGTAGCGGGGGAACCGGGGAGCTGTTTTTT	TRBD2	-	TRBV27	TRBJ2-2
CASSSRGGDEQYF	TGTGCCAGCAGCAGCCGGGGGGGCGACGAGCAGTACTTC	TRBD2	-	TRBV5-4	TRBJ2-7
CASSYQSRGAAGEQFF	TGTGCCAGCAGTTACCAATCCCGGGGGGCGGCGGGTGAGCAGTTCTTC	-	-	TRBV6-5	TRBJ2-1
CASRSTVSTDTQYF	TGTGCCAGCAGGTCGACAGTTAGCACAGATACGCAGTATTTT	-	-	TRBV6-5	TRBJ2-3
CASSQPGLARETQYF	TGTGCCAGCAGCCAACCCGGACTAGCCAGAGAGACCCAGTACTTC	TRBD2	-	TRBV5-5	TRBJ2-5
CASSPGQGSSYEQYF	TGTGCCAGCTCACCCGGACAGGGGTCCTCCTACGAGCAGTACTTC	TRBD1	-	TRBV18	TRBJ2-7
CASSPRPAGVLEQFF	TGTGCCAGCAGCCCGCGCCCGGCGGGAGTCCTTGAGCAGTTCTTC	TRBD2	-	TRBV7-6	TRBJ2-1
CASSTPTGGYEQYF	TGTGCCAGTAGTACCCCGACAGGGGGCTACGAGCAGTACTTC	TRBD1	-	TRBV19	TRBJ2-7
CASSQASRGGNTEAFF	TGTGCCAGCAGCCAAGCGAGCAGAGGGGGGAACACTGAAGCTTTCTTT	-	-	TRBV3-1/TRBV3-2	TRBJ1-1
CASSLGGTGATNTEAFF	TGTGCCAGCAGCTTAGGGGGGACAGGGGCTACGAACACTGAAGCTTTCTTT	TRBD1	-	TRBV7-6	TRBJ1-1
CASSAGLAGVEEETQYF	TGTGCCAGCAGCGCTGGACTAGCGGGAGTTGAGGAAGAGACCCAGTACTTC	TRBD2	few	TRBV13	TRBJ2-5